A selection of T cell receptor beta chains follows, all from one sample in a study of radiotherapy plus CTLA-4 blockade in lung cancer. TCRdb's copy holds only in-frame clones and misses some; the assay was immunoSEQ multiplex PCR. The sample gives 40,000 to 45,000 clones, about 74% of which show up once; 9.8% is in the top ten. The sequenced sample was peripheral blood, obtained from a patient treated with radiotherapy plus ipilimumab. The receptors were gathered from a human donor with non-small cell lung cancer who had stable disease on radiotherapy plus ipilimumab. CDR3s include the opening cysteine and the closing phenylalanine or tryptophan. The D gene is left open where the match is weak. Only some rows state a clone size, as once, few, many or a class for expanded clones.

TRBJ1-2	TRBD1	.	TRBV15	TGTGCCACCAGCAGAGATAGGACAGGGGTCCTCTATGGCTACACCTTC	CATSRDRTGVLYGYTF
TRBJ2-7	TRBD1	.	TRBV7-3	TGTGCCAGCAGCCAGACAGGGCAATCCTACGAGCAGTACTTC	CASSQTGQSYEQYF
TRBJ1-6	.	.	TRBV6-5	TGTGCCAGCATGAGGGACACGTCTTCACCCCTCCACTTT	CASMRDTSSPLHF
TRBJ2-3	.	.	TRBV5-5	TGTGCCAGCAGCTTGGCCTGGGGCTTGACAGATACGCAGTATTTT	CASSLAWGLTDTQYF
TRBJ2-5	TRBD1	.	TRBV5-1	TGCGCCAGCAGCTCCCGGACAGGGCGAGAGACCCAGTACTTC	CASSSRTGRETQYF
TRBJ2-2	.	.	TRBV19	TGTGCCAGTAGCCTACTGAGGGGGATGAACACCGGGGAGCTGTTTTTT	CASSLLRGMNTGELFF
TRBJ2-7	.	few	TRBV7-9	TGTGCCAGCAGCGTTCTTGGAGCCGGGAACTACGAGCAGTACTTC	CASSVLGAGNYEQYF
TRBJ2-5	TRBD1	.	TRBV10-3	TGTGCCACTCACGGACAGGGTGGGGAGACCCAGTACTTC	CATHGQGGETQYF
TRBJ2-7	.	once	TRBV5-4	TGTGCCAGCAGCTTGACCAGGCGACCAAACGAGCAGTACTTC	CASSLTRRPNEQYF
TRBJ1-3	.	.	TRBV2	TGTGCCAGCACGGGGGGGCTGGGAAACACCATATATTTT	CASTGGLGNTIYF
TRBJ1-2	TRBD1	.	TRBV6-1	TGTGCCAGCAGGAGCCCGGGACAGGGGGCGTCCGGCTACACCTTC	CASRSPGQGASGYTF
TRBJ1-2	TRBD1	once	TRBV14	TGTGCCAGCAGCTCCAGACAGGGTGTCTCCTATGGCTACACCTTC	CASSSRQGVSYGYTF
TRBJ1-2	TRBD1	.	TRBV5-1	TGCGCCAGCAGCCGGGACAGTAACCCATCCGAGAGCTACACCTTC	CASSRDSNPSESYTF
TRBJ1-2	TRBD1	.	TRBV2	TGTGCCAGCAATACGGGACAGGTCTATGGCTACACCTTC	CASNTGQVYGYTF
TRBJ2-7	.	.	TRBV7-9	TGTGCCAGCAGCTCCCCAGGACAAAGCAGTGAGCAGTACTTC	CASSSPGQSSEQYF
TRBJ1-5	.	.	TRBV7-2	TGTGCCAGCAGCTTATCAGGGCGGAACGATCAGCCCCAGCATTTT	CASSLSGRNDQPQHF
TRBJ2-3	.	.	TRBV7-9	TGTGCCAGCAGCTTTTCAGGGGCCACAGATACGCAGTATTTT	CASSFSGATDTQYF
TRBJ2-2	.	.	TRBV19	TGTGCCAGTAGATTGGAGGGTTCAACCGGGGAGCTGTTTTTT	CASRLEGSTGELFF
TRBJ2-7	.	.	TRBV5-5	TGTGCCAGCAGCTTGTCTCTATTAGCAGCTGCCTACGAGCAGTACTTC	CASSLSLLAAAYEQYF
TRBJ1-5	TRBD1	few	TRBV5-4	TGTGCCAGCAGCCAGGGGGATCAGCCCCAGCATTTT	CASSQGDQPQHF
TRBJ1-1	TRBD1	once	TRBV27	TGTGCCAGCCGGTCCCGGGGGACCAGGGGGACCAGGAACACTGAAGCTTTCTTT	CASRSRGTRGTRNTEAFF
TRBJ2-2	.	once	TRBV11-2	TGTGCCAGCAGCTTAGAATCACAGGGTCATAGAACCGGGGAGCTGTTTTTT	CASSLESQGHRTGELFF
TRBJ2-7	TRBD1	once	TRBV7-3	TGTGCCAGCAGCGAAATCGGGACAGGGGCCTACGAGCAGTACTTC	CASSEIGTGAYEQYF
TRBJ1-6	.	.	TRBV2	TGTGCCAGCAAATCAGAGACAGATAATTCACCCCTCCACTTT	CASKSETDNSPLHF
TRBJ2-5	.	.	TRBV5-1	TGCGCCAGCAGCTTGGATTTTCTAGGGGGTCGGGAGACCCAGTACTTC	CASSLDFLGGRETQYF
TRBJ1-2	TRBD1	.	TRBV6-5	TGTGCCAGCAGCCCGCAGGGGGGCAGCCCTATTGGCTACACCTTC	CASSPQGGSPIGYTF
TRBJ2-7	.	.	TRBV7-2	TGTGCCAGCAGCTTAGTTACGAGCTCCTACGAGCAGTACTTC	CASSLVTSSYEQYF
TRBJ1-1	TRBD1	few	TRBV30	TGTGCCTGGACTGCTGACAGGGGGAGTTTTCGAAGGACTGAAGCTTTCTTT	CAWTADRGSFRRTEAFF
TRBJ1-4	.	.	TRBV5-6	TGTGCCAGCAGCTTTCAGGGAGAAAAACTGTTTTTT	CASSFQGEKLFF
TRBJ2-5	TRBD1	.	TRBV27	TGTGCCAGTCGGGACAGGGGCGAGGTCGGGACCCAGTACTTC	CASRDRGEVGTQYF
TRBJ1-4	TRBD1	.	TRBV2	TGTGCCAGCAGTGGACAGGGAGGCGAAAAACTGTTTTTT	CASSGQGGEKLFF